This paragraph reports one TCR beta chain. Its cognate antigen is unknown. TCRdb's table, derived via immunoSEQ multiplex PCR, lists solely in-frame clones and lacks some. The sample lists 1.4 million to 1.5 million clones; roughly 95% were seen once. These data originate in a study of shared clonotypes between healthy human individuals. The study's findings and limits: Despite large depth, rarefaction showed incomplete sorted-subset sequencing.

The donors were all Caucasian adults (living in Nashville, Tennessee). Looked up from germline, CDR1 is MNHNS and CDR2 is SASEGT. Between the trimmed V and J ends, which lost 3 bases and 11 bases, there was a span of 13 bases. CDR3 size: 12 residues. The chain is built from TRBV6-1 and TRBJ1-1; D gene unclear. Sequenced sample: naive CD4+ T cells sorted from blood. Subset here: CD45RA+ positively selected. This TCR was recovered from a man aged 25-40 years in good health. The CDR3 region has the DNA TGTGCCAGCAGTGAGGATTCTCCGGTTGCTTTCTTT. Translating gives CASSEDSPVAFF.